This is a list of T cell receptor beta chains from one sample in a study of CD8+CD57+ T cells in acquired aplastic anemia. TCRdb re-called the reads with MiXCR, one entry per CDR3 protein. The data hold roughly 64,000 distinct CDR3 sequences, with roughly 54% observed a single time. Material for sequencing was sorted CD4+, CD8+, or CD8+CD57+ T cells (not recorded which) from PBMCs. These receptors were obtained from a human donor in good health, serving as a control. Both conserved end residues are trimmed from each CDR3. The order of the fields is J gene, V gene, CDR3 protein.

j_gene: TRBJ1-1; v_gene: TRBV2; CDR3aa: ASKGIGAYHEAF
j_gene: TRBJ2-3; v_gene: TRBV5-1; CDR3aa: ASSVRTSTDAQY
j_gene: TRBJ2-1; v_gene: TRBV24-1; CDR3aa: ATSDLLSPGNNEQF
j_gene: TRBJ2-3; v_gene: TRBV5-1; CDR3aa: ASSFGRATDTQY
j_gene: TRBJ2-3; v_gene: TRBV20-1; CDR3aa: SARDSSGSDTQY
j_gene: TRBJ2-1; v_gene: TRBV10-3; CDR3aa: AISGDSGAHNEQF
j_gene: TRBJ2-1; v_gene: TRBV7-2; CDR3aa: ASSPLREQF
j_gene: TRBJ1-1; v_gene: TRBV19; CDR3aa: ASSIVAGPEAF
j_gene: TRBJ2-7; v_gene: TRBV2; CDR3aa: ASSGDRPGELY
j_gene: TRBJ2-7; v_gene: TRBV29-1; CDR3aa: SVGLAGESEQY
j_gene: TRBJ2-1; v_gene: TRBV19; CDR3aa: ASSVAWGVEQF
j_gene: TRBJ1-1; v_gene: TRBV10-1; CDR3aa: ASSPGQGTAF
j_gene: TRBJ1-1; v_gene: TRBV20-1; CDR3aa: SASPLNTEAF
j_gene: TRBJ2-7; v_gene: TRBV9; CDR3aa: ASSVAYRGNGQY
j_gene: TRBJ2-5; v_gene: TRBV5-6; CDR3aa: ASSSRTGQETQY
j_gene: TRBJ2-7; v_gene: TRBV15; CDR3aa: ATSSPGTGGSYEQY
j_gene: TRBJ2-7; v_gene: TRBV20-1; CDR3aa: SALRIPYEQY
j_gene: TRBJ1-3; v_gene: TRBV30; CDR3aa: AWSFPRYSGNTIY
j_gene: TRBJ1-2; v_gene: TRBV14; CDR3aa: ASSLSRGRGHYGYT
j_gene: TRBJ2-7; v_gene: TRBV19; CDR3aa: ASRTGGLDEQY
j_gene: TRBJ2-1; v_gene: TRBV3-1; CDR3aa: ASSPRASGSSGEQF
j_gene: TRBJ2-3; v_gene: TRBV4-1; CDR3aa: ASSQDSHGGRERTDTQY
j_gene: TRBJ2-3; v_gene: TRBV19; CDR3aa: ASSSGQGLVDTQY
j_gene: TRBJ1-3; v_gene: TRBV5-5; CDR3aa: ASSLRQMGSGNTIY
j_gene: TRBJ1-1; v_gene: TRBV11-2; CDR3aa: ASSSSRGLGAEAF
j_gene: TRBJ1-2; v_gene: TRBV7-9; CDR3aa: ASSARASGTGAFYGYT
j_gene: TRBJ1-2; v_gene: TRBV27; CDR3aa: ASSPLTPLGYT
j_gene: TRBJ2-2; v_gene: TRBV5-1; CDR3aa: ASSVGGTTNTGELF
j_gene: TRBJ1-2; v_gene: TRBV2; CDR3aa: ASSEGTGSYGYT
j_gene: TRBJ2-5; v_gene: TRBV9; CDR3aa: ASSAGTSGIAGEAQY
j_gene: TRBJ2-3; v_gene: TRBV5-1; CDR3aa: ASSLGQLTDTQY
j_gene: TRBJ1-1; v_gene: TRBV19; CDR3aa: ASSIPRASTEAF
j_gene: TRBJ2-3; v_gene: TRBV5-1; CDR3aa: ASSSGLAGGVPSTDTQY
j_gene: TRBJ2-1; v_gene: TRBV25-1; CDR3aa: ASSARFVGSDEQF
j_gene: TRBJ2-2; v_gene: TRBV4-2; CDR3aa: ASSQELAGATGELF
j_gene: TRBJ1-4; v_gene: TRBV5-6; CDR3aa: ASSFKGGGEKLF
j_gene: TRBJ1-2; v_gene: TRBV15; CDR3aa: ATSEEYANYGYT